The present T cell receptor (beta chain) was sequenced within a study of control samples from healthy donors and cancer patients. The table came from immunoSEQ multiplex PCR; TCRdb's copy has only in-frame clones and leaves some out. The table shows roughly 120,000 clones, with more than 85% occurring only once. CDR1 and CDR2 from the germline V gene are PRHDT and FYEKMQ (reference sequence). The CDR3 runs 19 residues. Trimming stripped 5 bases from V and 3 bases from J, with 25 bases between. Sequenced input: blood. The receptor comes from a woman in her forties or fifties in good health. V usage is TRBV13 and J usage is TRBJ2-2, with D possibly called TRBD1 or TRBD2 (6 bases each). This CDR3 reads CASSPQGLGGYVDTGELFF. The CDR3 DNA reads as TGTGCCAGCAGCCCCCAGGGGCTAGGGGGGTACGTTGACACCGGGGAGCTGTTTTTT.